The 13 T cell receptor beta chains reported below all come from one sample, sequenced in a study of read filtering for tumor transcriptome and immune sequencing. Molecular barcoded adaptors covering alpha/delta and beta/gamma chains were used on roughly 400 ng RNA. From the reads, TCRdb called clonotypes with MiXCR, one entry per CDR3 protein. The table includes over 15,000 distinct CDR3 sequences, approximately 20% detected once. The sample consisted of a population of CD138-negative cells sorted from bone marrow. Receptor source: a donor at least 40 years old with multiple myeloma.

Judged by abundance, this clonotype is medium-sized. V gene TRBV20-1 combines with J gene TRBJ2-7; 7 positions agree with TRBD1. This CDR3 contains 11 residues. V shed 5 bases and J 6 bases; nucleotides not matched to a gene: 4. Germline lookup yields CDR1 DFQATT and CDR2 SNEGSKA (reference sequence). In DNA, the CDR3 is TGCAGTGCTCAACAGGGGCGCGAGCAGTACTTC. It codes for CSAQQGREQYF.

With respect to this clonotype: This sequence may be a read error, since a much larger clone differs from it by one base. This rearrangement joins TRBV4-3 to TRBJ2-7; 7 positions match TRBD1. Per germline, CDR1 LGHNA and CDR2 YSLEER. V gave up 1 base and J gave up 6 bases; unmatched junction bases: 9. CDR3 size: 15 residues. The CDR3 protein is CASSQGRGYLFEQYF. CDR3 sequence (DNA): TGCGCCAGCAGCCAAGGCAGGGGGTATCTCTTCGAGCAGTACTTC.

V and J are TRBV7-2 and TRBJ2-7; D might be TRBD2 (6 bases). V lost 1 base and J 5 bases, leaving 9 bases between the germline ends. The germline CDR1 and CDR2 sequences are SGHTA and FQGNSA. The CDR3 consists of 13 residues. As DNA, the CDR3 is TGTGCCAGCAGCTTAGGGCGGGGAGACGAGCAGTACTTC. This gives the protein CASSLGRGDEQYF.

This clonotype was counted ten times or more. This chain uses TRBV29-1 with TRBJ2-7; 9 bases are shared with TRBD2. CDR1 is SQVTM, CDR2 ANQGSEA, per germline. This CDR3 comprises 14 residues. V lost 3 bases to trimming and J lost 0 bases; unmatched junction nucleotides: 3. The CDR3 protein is CSVDLSGSSYEQYF. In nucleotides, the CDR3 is TGCAGCGTTGACCTTAGCGGGAGCTCCTACGAGCAGTACTTC.

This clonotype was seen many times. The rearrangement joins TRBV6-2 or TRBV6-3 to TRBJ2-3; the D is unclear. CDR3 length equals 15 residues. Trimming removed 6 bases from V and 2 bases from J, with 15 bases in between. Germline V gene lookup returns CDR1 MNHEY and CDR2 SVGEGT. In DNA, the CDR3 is TGTGCCAGCAGCCGAAGCGAGATAAACACAGATACGCAGTATTTT. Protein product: CASSRSEINTDTQYF.

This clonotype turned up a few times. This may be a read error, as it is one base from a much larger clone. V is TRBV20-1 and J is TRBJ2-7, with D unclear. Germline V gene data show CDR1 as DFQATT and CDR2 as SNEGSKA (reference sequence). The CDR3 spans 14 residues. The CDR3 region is CSARVMTRTYKQYF. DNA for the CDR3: TGCAGTGCTAGAGTAATGACACGGACCTACAAGCAGTACTTC.

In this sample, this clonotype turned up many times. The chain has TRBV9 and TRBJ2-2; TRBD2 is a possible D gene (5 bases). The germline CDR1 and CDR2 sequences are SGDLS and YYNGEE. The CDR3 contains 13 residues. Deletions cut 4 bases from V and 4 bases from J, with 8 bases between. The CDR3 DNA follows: TGTGCCAGCAGCCCGAGCGGCACCGGGGAGCTGTTTTTT. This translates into CASSPSGTGELFF.

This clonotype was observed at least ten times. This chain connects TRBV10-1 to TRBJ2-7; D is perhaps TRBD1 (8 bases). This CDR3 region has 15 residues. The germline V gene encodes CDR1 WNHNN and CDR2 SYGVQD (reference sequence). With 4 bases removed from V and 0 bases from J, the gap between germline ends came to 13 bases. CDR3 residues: CASSVDREGSYEQYF. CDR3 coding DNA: TGCGCCAGCAGTGTGGACAGGGAGGGCTCCTACGAGCAGTACTTC.

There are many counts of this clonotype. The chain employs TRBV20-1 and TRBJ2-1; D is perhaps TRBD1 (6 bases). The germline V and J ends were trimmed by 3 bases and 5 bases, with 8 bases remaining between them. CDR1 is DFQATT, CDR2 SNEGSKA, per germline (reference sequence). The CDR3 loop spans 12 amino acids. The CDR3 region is CSASGDNNEQFF. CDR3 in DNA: TGCAGTGCTAGTGGGGACAACAATGAGCAGTTCTTC.

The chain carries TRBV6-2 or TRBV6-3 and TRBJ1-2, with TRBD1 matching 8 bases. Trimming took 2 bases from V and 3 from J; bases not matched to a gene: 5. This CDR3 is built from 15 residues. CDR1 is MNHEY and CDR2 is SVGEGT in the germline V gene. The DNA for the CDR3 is TGTGCCAGCAGTTACGACGACAGGGGTGACTATGGCTACACCTTC. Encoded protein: CASSYDDRGDYGYTF.

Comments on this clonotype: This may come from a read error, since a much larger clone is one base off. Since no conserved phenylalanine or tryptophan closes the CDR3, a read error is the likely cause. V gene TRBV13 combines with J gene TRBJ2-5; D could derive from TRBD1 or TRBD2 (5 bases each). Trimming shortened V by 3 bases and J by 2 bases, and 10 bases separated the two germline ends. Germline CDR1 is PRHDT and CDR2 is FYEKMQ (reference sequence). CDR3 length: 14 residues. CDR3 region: CASSFRDGQETQYS. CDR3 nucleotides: TGTGCCAGCAGCTTCCGGGACGGGCAAGAGACCCAGTACTCC.

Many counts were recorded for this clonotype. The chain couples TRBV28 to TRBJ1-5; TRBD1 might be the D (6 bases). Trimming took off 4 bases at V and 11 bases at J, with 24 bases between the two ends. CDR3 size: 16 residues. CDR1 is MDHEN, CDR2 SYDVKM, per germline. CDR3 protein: CASSSMRTAPGGTQHF. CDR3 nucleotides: TGTGCCAGCAGTTCCATGCGGACAGCGCCGGGTGGGACCCAGCATTTT.

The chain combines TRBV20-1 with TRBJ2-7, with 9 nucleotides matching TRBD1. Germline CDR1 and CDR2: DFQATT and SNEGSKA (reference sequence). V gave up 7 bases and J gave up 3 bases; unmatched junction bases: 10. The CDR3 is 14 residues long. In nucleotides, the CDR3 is TGCAGTGTTCCACTCCGGGACAGGGACTACGAGCAGTACTTC. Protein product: CSVPLRDRDYEQYF.